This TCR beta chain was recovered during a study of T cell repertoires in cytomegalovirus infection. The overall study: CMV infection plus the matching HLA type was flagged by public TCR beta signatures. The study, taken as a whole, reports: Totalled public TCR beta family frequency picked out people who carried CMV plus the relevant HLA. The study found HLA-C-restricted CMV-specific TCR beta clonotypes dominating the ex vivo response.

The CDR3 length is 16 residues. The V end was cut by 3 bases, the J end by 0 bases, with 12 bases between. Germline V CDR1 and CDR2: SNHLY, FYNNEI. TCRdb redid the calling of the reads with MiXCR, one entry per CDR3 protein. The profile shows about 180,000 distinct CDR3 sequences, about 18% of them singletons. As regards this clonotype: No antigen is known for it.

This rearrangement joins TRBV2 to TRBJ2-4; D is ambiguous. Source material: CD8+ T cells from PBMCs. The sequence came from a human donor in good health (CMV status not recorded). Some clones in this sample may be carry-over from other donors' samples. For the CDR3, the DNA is TGTGCCAGCAGTGAGTCCCAGGCCCTAGCCAAAAACATTCAGTACTTC. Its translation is CASSESQALAKNIQYF.